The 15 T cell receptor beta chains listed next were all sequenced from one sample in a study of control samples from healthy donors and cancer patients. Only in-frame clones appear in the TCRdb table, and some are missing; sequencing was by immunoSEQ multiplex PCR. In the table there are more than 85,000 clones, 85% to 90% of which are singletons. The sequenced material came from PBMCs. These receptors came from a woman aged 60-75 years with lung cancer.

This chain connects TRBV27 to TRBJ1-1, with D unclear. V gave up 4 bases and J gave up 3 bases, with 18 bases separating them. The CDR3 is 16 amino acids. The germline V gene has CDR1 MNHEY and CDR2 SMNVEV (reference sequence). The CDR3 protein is CASSSLGGPGDTEAFF. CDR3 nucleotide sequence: TGTGCCAGCAGTTCCCTCGGTGGACCGGGAGACACTGAAGCTTTCTTT.

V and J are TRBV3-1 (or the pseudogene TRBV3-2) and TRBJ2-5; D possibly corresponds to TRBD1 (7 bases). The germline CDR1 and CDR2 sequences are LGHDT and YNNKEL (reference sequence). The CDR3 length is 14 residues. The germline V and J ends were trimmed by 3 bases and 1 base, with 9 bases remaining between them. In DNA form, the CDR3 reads TGTGCCAGCAGCCACAGGGGGGTCCAAGAGACCCAGTACTTC. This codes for CASSHRGVQETQYF.

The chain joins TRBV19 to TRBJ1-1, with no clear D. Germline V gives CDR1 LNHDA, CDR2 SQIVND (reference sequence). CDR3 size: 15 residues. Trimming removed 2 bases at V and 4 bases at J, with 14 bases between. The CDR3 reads CASSIRTEGGTEAFF. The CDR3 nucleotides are TGTGCCAGTAGTATACGAACAGAAGGAGGCACTGAAGCTTTCTTT.

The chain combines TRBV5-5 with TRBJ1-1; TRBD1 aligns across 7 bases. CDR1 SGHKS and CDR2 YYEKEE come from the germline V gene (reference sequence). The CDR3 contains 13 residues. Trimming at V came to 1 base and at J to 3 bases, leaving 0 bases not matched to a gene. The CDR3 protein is CASSLTGDTEAFF. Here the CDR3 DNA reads TGTGCCAGCAGCTTGACAGGGGACACTGAAGCTTTCTTT.

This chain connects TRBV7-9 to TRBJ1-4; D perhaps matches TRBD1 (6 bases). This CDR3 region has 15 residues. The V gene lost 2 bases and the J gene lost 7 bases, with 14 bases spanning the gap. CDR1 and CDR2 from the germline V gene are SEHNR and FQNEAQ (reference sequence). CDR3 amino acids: CASSLTTGGGEKLFF. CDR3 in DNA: TGTGCCAGCAGCTTAACGACAGGCGGAGGTGAAAAACTGTTTTTT.

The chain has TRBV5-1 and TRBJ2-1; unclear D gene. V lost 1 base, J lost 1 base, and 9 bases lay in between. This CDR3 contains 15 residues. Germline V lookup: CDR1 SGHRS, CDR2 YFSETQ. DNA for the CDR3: TGCGCCAGCAGCTTGATGGCAGAGTCCTACAATGAGCAGTTCTTC. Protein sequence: CASSLMAESYNEQFF. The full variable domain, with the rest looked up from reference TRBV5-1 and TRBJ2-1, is KAGVTQTPRYLIKTRGQQVTLSCSPISGHRSVSWYQQTPGQGLQFLFEYFSETQRNKGNFPGRFSGRQFSNSRSEMNVSTLELGDSALYLCASSLMAESYNEQFFGPGTRLTVL.

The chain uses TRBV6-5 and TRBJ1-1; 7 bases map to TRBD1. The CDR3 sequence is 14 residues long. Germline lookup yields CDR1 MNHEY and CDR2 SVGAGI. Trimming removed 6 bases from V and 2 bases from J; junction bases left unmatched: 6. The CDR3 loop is CASRQDRSNTEAFF. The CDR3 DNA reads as TGTGCCAGCAGGCAGGACAGGAGTAACACTGAAGCTTTCTTT.

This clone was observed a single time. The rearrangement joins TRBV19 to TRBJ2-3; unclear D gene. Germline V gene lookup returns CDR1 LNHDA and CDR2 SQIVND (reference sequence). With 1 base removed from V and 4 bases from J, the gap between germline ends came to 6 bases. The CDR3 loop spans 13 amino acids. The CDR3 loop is CASSIALPDTQYF. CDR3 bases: TGTGCCAGTAGTATAGCCCTCCCAGATACGCAGTATTTT. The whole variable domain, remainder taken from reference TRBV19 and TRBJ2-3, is DGGITQSPKYLFRKEGQNVTLSCEQNLNHDAMYWYRQDPGQGLRLIYYSQIVNDFQKGDIAEGYSVSREKKESFPLTVTSAQKNPTAFYLCASSIALPDTQYFGPGTRLTVL.

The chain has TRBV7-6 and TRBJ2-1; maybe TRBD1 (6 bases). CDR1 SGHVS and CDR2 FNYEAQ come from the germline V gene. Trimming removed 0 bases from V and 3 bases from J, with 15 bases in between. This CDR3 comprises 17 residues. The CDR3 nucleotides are TGTGCCAGCAGCTTAGCCGCCGGGACAAACGACTACAATGAGCAGTTCTTC. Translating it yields CASSLAAGTNDYNEQFF.

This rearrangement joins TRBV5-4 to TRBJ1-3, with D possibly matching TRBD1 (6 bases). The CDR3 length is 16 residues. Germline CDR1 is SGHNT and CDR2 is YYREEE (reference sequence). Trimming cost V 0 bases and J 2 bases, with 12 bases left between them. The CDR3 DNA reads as TGTGCCAGCAGCTTGGAAATTACAGGGACTGGAAACACCATATATTTT. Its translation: CASSLEITGTGNTIYF.

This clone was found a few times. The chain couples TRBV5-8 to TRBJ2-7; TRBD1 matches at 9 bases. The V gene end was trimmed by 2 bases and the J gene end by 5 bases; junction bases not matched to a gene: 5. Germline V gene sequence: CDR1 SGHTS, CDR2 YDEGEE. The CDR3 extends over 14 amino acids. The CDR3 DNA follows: TGTGCCAGCAGCTTAAGGACAGGGGAGCACGAGCAGTACTTC. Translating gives CASSLRTGEHEQYF.

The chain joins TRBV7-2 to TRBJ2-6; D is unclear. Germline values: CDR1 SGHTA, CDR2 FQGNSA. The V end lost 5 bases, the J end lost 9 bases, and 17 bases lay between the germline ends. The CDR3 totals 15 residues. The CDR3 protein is CASSTRQALGNVLTF. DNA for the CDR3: TGTGCCAGCAGCACCAGGCAGGCCCTCGGCAACGTCCTGACTTTC.

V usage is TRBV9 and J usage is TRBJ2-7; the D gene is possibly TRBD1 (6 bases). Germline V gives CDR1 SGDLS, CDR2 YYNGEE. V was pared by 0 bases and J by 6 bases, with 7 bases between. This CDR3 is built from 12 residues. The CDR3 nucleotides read TGTGCCAGCAGCGTAGGAGGGGGCGAGCAGTACTTC. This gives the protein CASSVGGGEQYF.

DNA for the CDR3: TGTGCCAGCAGCTCGATAGGACAAATAGCCAAAAACATTCAGTACTTC. Its translation is CASSSIGQIAKNIQYF. The chain combines TRBV7-2 with TRBJ2-4; a weak D match, TRBD1 (5 bases). This CDR3 has 16 residues. V was pared by 4 bases and J by 0 bases, with 13 bases between. Germline CDR1 is SGHTA and CDR2 is FQGNSA.

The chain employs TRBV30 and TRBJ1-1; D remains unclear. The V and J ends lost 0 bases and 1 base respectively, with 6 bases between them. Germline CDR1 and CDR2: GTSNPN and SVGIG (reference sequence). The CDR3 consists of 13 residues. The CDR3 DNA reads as TGTGCCTGGAGTGTAAGACAGAACACTGAAGCTTTCTTT. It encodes CAWSVRQNTEAFF.